One and the same sample provided the 23 T cell receptor beta chains below, sequenced in a study of blood T cell repertoires in COVID-19. The table came from immunoSEQ multiplex PCR; TCRdb's copy has only in-frame clones and leaves some out. The repertoire holds roughly 200,000 clones, with roughly 88% as singletons. Sequenced material: PBMCs or T cells enriched from blood (not recorded which). These receptors all come from a woman younger than 45 who had recovered from COVID-19.

This clone is a singleton in its sample. The CDR3 bases are TGTGCCAGCAGTTTAGCGGCGACCTTTAGCTACGAGCAGTACTTC. Translation: CASSLAATFSYEQYF. The chain employs TRBV28 and TRBJ2-7; D is unresolved. The CDR3 contains 15 residues. Germline V gene sequence: CDR1 MDHEN, CDR2 SYDVKM. V lost 2 bases to trimming and J lost 3 bases, with 14 bases between them. The variable domain in full, completed from reference TRBV28 and TRBJ2-7, reads DVKVTQSSRYLVKRTGEKVFLECVQDMDHENMFWYRQDPGLGLRLIYFSYDVKMKEKGDIPEGYSVSREKKERFSLILESASTNQTSMYLCASSLAATFSYEQYFGPGTRLTVT.

This chain joins TRBV7-8 and TRBJ1-1; D unclear. The CDR3 has 13 amino acids. Trimming removed 5 bases from V and 4 bases from J, with 11 bases in between. Germline CDR1 and CDR2: SGHVS and FQNEAQ. The CDR3 protein is CASSPGIPTEAFF. The CDR3 DNA sequence: TGTGCCAGCAGCCCAGGCATACCCACTGAAGCTTTCTTT.

The chain joins TRBV10-2 to TRBJ2-7; the D gene is possibly TRBD2 (6 bases). The CDR3 contains 15 residues. The V gene lost 6 bases and the J gene lost 3 bases, with 18 bases spanning the gap. CDR1 and CDR2 from the germline V gene are WSHSY and SAAADI. The DNA of the CDR3 is TGCGCCAGCAGCCGCCCGGGACTGCCGAACTACGAGCAGTACTTC. Its translation is CASSRPGLPNYEQYF.

J is TRBJ1-1 and V is TRBV5-6; no reliable D call. Looked up from germline, CDR1 is SGHDT and CDR2 is YYEEEE. Trimming removed 6 bases from V and 2 bases from J, with 11 bases in between. This CDR3 region has 13 residues. CDR3 bases: TGTGCCAGCACCCCGATCGGTAACACTGAAGCTTTCTTT. Protein product: CASTPIGNTEAFF.

The rearrangement uses TRBV28 and TRBJ2-7, with 7 bases fitting TRBD1. The germline CDR1 and CDR2 sequences are MDHEN and SYDVKM. V lost 2 bases and J lost 3; bases outside the gene matches: 4. There are 14 residues in the CDR3. CDR3 amino acids: CASSLRNRGYEQYF. DNA of the CDR3: TGTGCCAGCAGTTTAAGGAACAGGGGCTACGAGCAGTACTTC.

This clone was counted between two and nine times. The gene calls are TRBV7-9 and TRBJ2-3; perhaps TRBD2 as D (6 bases). This CDR3 is 16 amino acids long. Trimming pared 1 base from V and 2 bases from J, leaving 13 bases between. Germline CDR1 reads SEHNR; CDR2 reads FQNEAQ (reference sequence). CDR3 sequence: CASSLGRERVTDTQYF. In DNA form, the CDR3 reads TGTGCCAGCAGCTTAGGTCGGGAGCGGGTCACAGATACGCAGTATTTT.

The chain uses TRBV5-5 and TRBJ2-2; no definite D call. The V end lost 5 bases, the J end lost 0 bases, and 8 bases lay between the germline ends. The CDR3 length is 14 residues. Germline-derived CDR1 and CDR2 are SGHKS and YYEKEE (reference sequence). The CDR3 loop reads CASRSSTNTGELFF. The CDR3 nucleotides are TGTGCCAGCAGAAGTTCTACGAACACCGGGGAGCTGTTTTTT.

CDR3 bases: TGTGCCAGCAGCCCGCAGACAGGGGGGCAGGGAAAACTGTTTTTT. Translation gives CASSPQTGGQGKLFF. The gene calls are TRBV28 and TRBJ1-4; 9 nucleotides agree with TRBD1. Germline loops: CDR1 MDHEN, CDR2 SYDVKM. The CDR3 consists of 15 residues. The junction had 12 bases not matched to a gene; V was cut back by 6 bases and J by 10 bases.

To note about this clone: This specimen includes other DNA sequences encoding the same CDR3. This rearrangement joins TRBV2 to TRBJ1-1; 8 nucleotides agree with TRBD1. This CDR3 is built from 13 residues. Germline V gene sequence: CDR1 SNHLY, CDR2 FYNNEI. After removal of 6 bases from V and 1 base from J, the junction contained 1 base not matched to a gene. CDR3 DNA: TGTGCCAGCAGCGGACAGGGGAACACTGAAGCTTTCTTT. Its protein is CASSGQGNTEAFF.

The chain carries TRBV28 and TRBJ2-3, with 8 positions matching TRBD2. The trim removed 3 bases at V and 1 base at J, leaving 12 bases unmatched. The CDR3 has 18 amino acids. Germline V lookup: CDR1 MDHEN, CDR2 SYDVKM. The CDR3 loop is CASSFPLLAEYRTDTQYF. The CDR3, as DNA: TGTGCCAGCAGTTTCCCTTTACTAGCGGAGTATCGCACAGATACGCAGTATTTT.

This clone was seen only a few times. V usage is TRBV28 and J usage is TRBJ2-1; D is perhaps TRBD1 (7 bases). Trimming stripped 5 bases from V and 0 bases from J, with 11 bases between. This CDR3 spans 15 amino acids. Germline CDR1 MDHEN, CDR2 SYDVKM. This CDR3 reads CASSPGGSSYNEQFF. For the CDR3, the DNA is TGTGCCAGCAGTCCAGGGGGGAGCTCCTACAATGAGCAGTTCTTC.

V usage is TRBV5-1 and J usage is TRBJ2-6; D uncertain. The ends were cut back, 4 bases at V and 0 bases at J, with 5 bases in the middle. Germline CDR1 reads SGHRS; CDR2 reads YFSETQ. The CDR3 consists of 14 residues. CDR3 in DNA: TGCGCCAGCAGCGTGAGCTCTGGGGCCAACGTCCTGACTTTC. As protein: CASSVSSGANVLTF.

J is TRBJ2-7 and V is TRBV6-5, with TRBD1 matching over 11 bases. The V gene end was trimmed by 4 bases and the J gene end by 6 bases; junction bases not matched to a gene: 5. This CDR3 contains 14 residues. Germline CDR1 is MNHEY and CDR2 is SVGAGI. CDR3 loop: CASSWGQGGSEQYF. The CDR3 nucleotides are TGTGCCAGCAGTTGGGGACAGGGGGGAAGCGAGCAGTACTTC.

V and J are TRBV7-8 and TRBJ2-7, with D perhaps TRBD2 (6 bases). In germline, CDR1 is SGHVS, CDR2 FQNEAQ. The V end lost 5 bases, the J end lost 7 bases, and 18 bases lay between the germline ends. CDR3 length: 14 amino acids. CDR3 region: CASSIRLERGEQYF. The DNA of the CDR3 is TGTGCCAGCAGCATCCGACTAGAAAGGGGTGAGCAGTACTTC.

V is TRBV19 and J is TRBJ1-1, with 7 bases identical to TRBD1. After removal of 5 bases from V and 1 base from J, the junction contained 1 base not matched to a gene. In germline, CDR1 is LNHDA, CDR2 SQIVND (reference sequence). CDR3 length: 13 amino acids. The DNA of the CDR3 is TGTGCCAGTAGTTACAGGGGGAACACTGAAGCTTTCTTT. It yields the protein CASSYRGNTEAFF.

The J gene is TRBJ1-5, the V gene TRBV6-1; a weak D match, TRBD1 (6 bases). There are 14 residues in the CDR3. The germline gives CDR1 MNHNS, CDR2 SASEGT. V was shortened by 2 bases and J by 1 base, with 6 bases between the two germline ends. In DNA form, the CDR3 reads TGTGCCAGCAGTGAACAGGGGAGCAATCAGCCCCAGCATTTT. Protein sequence: CASSEQGSNQPQHF.

The CDR3 region is CRAGQALNTEAFF. DNA for the CDR3: TGCAGGGCCGGACAGGCCTTGAACACTGAAGCTTTCTTT. The chain couples TRBV29-1 to TRBJ1-1; 7 bases map to TRBD1. CDR3 length: 13 residues. The germline V gene has CDR1 SQVTM and CDR2 ANQGSEA. Full variable domain (rest looked up from reference TRBV29-1 and TRBJ1-1): SAVISQKPSRDICQRGTSLTIQCQVDSQVTMMFWYRQQPGQSLTLIATANQGSEATYESGFVIDKFPISRPNLTFSTLTVSNMSPEDSSIYLCRAGQALNTEAFFGQGTRLTVV.

The chain couples TRBV11-3 to TRBJ2-2, with D perhaps matching TRBD2 (6 bases). The CDR3 runs 15 residues. Trimming cost V 8 bases and J 1 base, with 14 bases left between them. The germline V gene has CDR1 SGHNT and CDR2 YENEEA. The DNA of the CDR3 is TGTGCCAGCGCTGGGGGTAGCGGGAACACCGGGGAGCTGTTTTTT. Protein sequence: CASAGGSGNTGELFF.

V and J are TRBV2 and TRBJ2-1, with D possibly being TRBD2 (5 bases). The CDR3 sequence is 15 residues long. V was clipped by 4 bases and J by 2 bases, with 12 bases between them. Germline V lookup: CDR1 SNHLY, CDR2 FYNNEI. CDR3 bases: TGTGCCAGCAGTGTTGAGGGTTCAACCTACAATGAGCAGTTCTTC. Translated: CASSVEGSTYNEQFF.

The V gene is TRBV7-6, the J gene TRBJ2-7; D perhaps matches TRBD2 (6 bases). V was trimmed by 1 base and J by 6 bases, leaving 10 bases between them. This CDR3 is 13 amino acids long. In germline, CDR1 is SGHVS, CDR2 FNYEAQ. CDR3 amino acids: CASSLVLGGEQYF. The CDR3 region has the DNA TGTGCCAGCAGCTTAGTTCTCGGGGGCGAGCAGTACTTC.

This chain links TRBV28 with TRBJ1-1; D is unresolved. This CDR3 spans 14 amino acids. Trimming pared 9 bases from V and 0 bases from J, leaving 14 bases between. From germline, CDR1 is MDHEN and CDR2 SYDVKM. The CDR3 bases are TGTGCCAGTGATACGATCTCAGTGAACACTGAAGCTTTCTTT. Its translation is CASDTISVNTEAFF.

The chain links TRBV7-9 to TRBJ2-7, with D possibly being TRBD2 (6 bases). The V gene's germline CDR1 is SEHNR and CDR2 FQNEAQ (reference sequence). V lost 4 bases and J lost 3, with 19 bases in between. The CDR3 contains 16 residues. This CDR3 is CASSSSGDRLVYEQYF. The CDR3 nucleotides are TGTGCCAGCAGCTCCTCGGGGGATAGATTAGTCTACGAGCAGTACTTC.

The CDR3 here is CASQNSGGVGEKLFF. The DNA for the CDR3 is TGTGCCAGCCAAAATAGTGGGGGCGTCGGGGAAAAACTGTTTTTT. The chain carries TRBV28 and TRBJ1-4, with D perhaps matching TRBD1 (6 bases). The V gene's germline CDR1 is MDHEN and CDR2 SYDVKM. The V gene lost 8 bases and the J gene lost 8 bases, with 21 bases spanning the gap. There are 15 residues in the CDR3.